The clone carrying this TCR beta chain has just a few counts. No antigen is known for it. The CDR3 is made up of 17 amino acids. After removal of 3 bases from V and 2 bases from J, the junction contained 6 bases not matched to a gene. Germline lookup yields CDR1 MNHEY and CDR2 SMNVEV (reference sequence). Quantitative molecular-barcoded 5'-RACE generated the TCR beta libraries. TCRdb recomputed calls from the 5' RACE reads with MiXCR, one row per CDR3 protein. Here the sample spans roughly 200,000 distinct CDR3 sequences, roughly 13% being singletons. This sample is drawn from a study of CD8 T cells in ankylosing spondylitis. Study conclusions and caveats: As reported, disease-linked clones showed significant enrichment in matched ankylosing spondylitis synovial fluid. Relatively rare in peripheral blood, disease-linked clones were also CD8+.

The chain is built from TRBV27 and TRBJ2-5, with 13 bases lining up with TRBD2. Sequenced input: blood, either unsorted or a sorted T cell fraction (not recorded which). The origin of this receptor is a male donor with ankylosing spondylitis or in good health (not recorded which). For the CDR3, the DNA is TGTGCCAGCAGTTTGTCGACTAGCGGGGGGCTACAAGAGACCCAGTACTTC. Translating gives CASSLSTSGGLQETQYF.